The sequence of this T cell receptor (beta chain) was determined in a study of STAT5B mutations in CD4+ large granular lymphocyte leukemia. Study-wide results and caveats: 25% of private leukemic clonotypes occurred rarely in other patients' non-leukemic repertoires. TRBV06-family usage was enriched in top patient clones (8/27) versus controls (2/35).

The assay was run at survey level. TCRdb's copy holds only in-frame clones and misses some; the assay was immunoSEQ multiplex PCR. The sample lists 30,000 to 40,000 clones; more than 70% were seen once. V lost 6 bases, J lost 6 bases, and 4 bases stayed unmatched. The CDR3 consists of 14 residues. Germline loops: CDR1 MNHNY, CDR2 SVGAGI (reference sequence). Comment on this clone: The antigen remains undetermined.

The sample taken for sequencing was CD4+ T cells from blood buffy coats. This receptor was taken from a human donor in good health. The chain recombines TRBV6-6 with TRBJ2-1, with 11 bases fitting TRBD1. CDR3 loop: CASSGTGGGNEQFF. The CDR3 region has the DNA TGTGCCAGCAGCGGGACAGGGGGAGGCAATGAGCAGTTCTTC.